This T cell receptor beta chain was identified in a study of cytomegalovirus exposure and HLA in healthy donors. Study observations and caveats: TCR clusters originating in the first cohort tended to co-occur in the roughly 120 validation repertoires, according to a later analysis. Some TCR beta chains (more than 150 of them) were listed as cytomegalovirus-associated. Many donors carried some public TCRs, although rarity characterized most TCR sequences.

Germline V CDR1 and CDR2: MNHNY, SVGAGI (reference sequence). Trimming stripped 3 bases from V and 4 bases from J, with 12 bases between. This CDR3 is built from 14 residues. Remarks on this clone: Its antigen is unidentified.

Donors came from a validation cohort of 95 to 150 subjects, distinct from the first 666-subject cohort. Some clones are missing from TCRdb's copy, which holds only in-frame ones; the method was immunoSEQ multiplex PCR. The table lists about 350,000 clones, 75% to 90% of them singletons, with roughly 1.2% in the top ten. The source is a woman in her thirties in good health and CMV-seropositive. V usage is TRBV6-6 and J usage is TRBJ2-5; D possibly corresponds to TRBD2 (5 bases). Sequencing used PBMCs. This CDR3 is CASSYEGSGETQYF. In nucleotides, the CDR3 is TGTGCCAGCAGTTATGAGGGATCGGGAGAGACCCAGTACTTC.